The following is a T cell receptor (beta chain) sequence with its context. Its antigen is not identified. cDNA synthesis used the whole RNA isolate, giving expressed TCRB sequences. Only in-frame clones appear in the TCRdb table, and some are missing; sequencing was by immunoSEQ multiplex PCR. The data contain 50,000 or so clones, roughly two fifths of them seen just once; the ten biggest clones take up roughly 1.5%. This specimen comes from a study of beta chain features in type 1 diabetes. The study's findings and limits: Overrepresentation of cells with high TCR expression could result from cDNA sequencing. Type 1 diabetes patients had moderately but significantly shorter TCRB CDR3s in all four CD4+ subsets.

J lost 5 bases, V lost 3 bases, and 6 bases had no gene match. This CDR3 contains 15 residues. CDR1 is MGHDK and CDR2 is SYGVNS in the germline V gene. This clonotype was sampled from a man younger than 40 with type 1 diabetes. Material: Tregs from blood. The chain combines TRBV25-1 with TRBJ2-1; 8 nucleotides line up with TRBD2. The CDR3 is CASSDGTSYDNEQFF. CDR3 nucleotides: TGTGCCAGCAGTGACGGGACTAGTTACGACAATGAGCAGTTCTTC.